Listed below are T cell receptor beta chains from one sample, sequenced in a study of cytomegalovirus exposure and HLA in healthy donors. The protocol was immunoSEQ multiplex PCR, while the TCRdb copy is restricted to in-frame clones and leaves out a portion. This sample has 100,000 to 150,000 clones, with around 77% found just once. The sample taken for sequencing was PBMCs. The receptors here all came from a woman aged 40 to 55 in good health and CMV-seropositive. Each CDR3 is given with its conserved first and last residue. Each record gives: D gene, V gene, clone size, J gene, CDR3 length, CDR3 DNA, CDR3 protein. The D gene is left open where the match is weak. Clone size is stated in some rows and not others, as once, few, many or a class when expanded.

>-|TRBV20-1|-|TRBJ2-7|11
TGCAGTGTCGGACAGTCCTACGAGCAGTACTTC
CSVGQSYEQYF
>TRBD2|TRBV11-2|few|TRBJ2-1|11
TGTGCCAGCAGCTTGACTAGCGAGCAGTTCTTC
CASSLTSEQFF
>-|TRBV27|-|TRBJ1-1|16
TGTGCCAGCAGTTCGTCTCGGGGAAGAGGTTGGACTGAAGCTTTCTTT
CASSSSRGRGWTEAFF
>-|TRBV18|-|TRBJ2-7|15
TGTGCCAGCTCACCACCCCCAGGGGTAGTCTACGAGCAGTACTTC
CASSPPPGVVYEQYF
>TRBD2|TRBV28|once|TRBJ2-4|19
TGTGCCAGCAGTTTGTCCGGGACTAGCGGGAACCTAGCCAAAAACATTCAGTACTTC
CASSLSGTSGNLAKNIQYF
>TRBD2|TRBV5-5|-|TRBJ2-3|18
TGTGCCAGCAGCTTCGCCGGGGGACTAGCGGGAGCCACAGATACGCAGTATTTT
CASSFAGGLAGATDTQYF
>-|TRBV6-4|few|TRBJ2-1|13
TGTGCCAGCAGTGACTCGAGCGTCAATGAGCAGTTCTTC
CASSDSSVNEQFF
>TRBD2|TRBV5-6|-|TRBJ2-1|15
TGTGCCAGCAGCTTGCTTAGCGGGAGCTACGGTGAGCAGTTCTTC
CASSLLSGSYGEQFF
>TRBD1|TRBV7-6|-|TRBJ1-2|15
TGTGCCAGCAGCACCGGGACAGGGGGTTACTATGGCTACACCTTC
CASSTGTGGYYGYTF
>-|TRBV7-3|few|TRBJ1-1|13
TGTGCCAGCAGCCTGGGTGTGGGGGGTGAAGCTTTCTTT
CASSLGVGGEAFF
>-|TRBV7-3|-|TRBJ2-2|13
TGTGCCAGCAGCTTAGGTCTCGGCGGGGAGCTGTTTTTT
CASSLGLGGELFF
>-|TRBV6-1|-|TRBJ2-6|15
TGTGCCAGCAGTGACCGCGCGGGGGGGGCCAACGTCCTGACTTTC
CASSDRAGGANVLTF
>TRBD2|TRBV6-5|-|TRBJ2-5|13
TGTGCCAGCAGACGGCTAGCGGGACAATGGTGGTACTTC
CASRRLAGQWWYF
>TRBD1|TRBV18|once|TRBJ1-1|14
TGTGCCAGCTCACCCGGACAGGGGAACACTGAAGCTTTCTTT
CASSPGQGNTEAFF
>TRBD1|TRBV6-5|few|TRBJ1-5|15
TGTGCCAGCAGCCGGGGACAGGGGAGGAATCAGCCCCAGCATTTT
CASSRGQGRNQPQHF
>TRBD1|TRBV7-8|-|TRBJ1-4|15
TGTGCCAGCAGCTTAACAGGCAGGGGGAGTAGAAAACTGTTTTTT
CASSLTGRGSRKLFF
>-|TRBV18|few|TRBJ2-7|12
TGTGCCAGCTCCCAGGAGGGATACGAGCAGTACTTC
CASSQEGYEQYF
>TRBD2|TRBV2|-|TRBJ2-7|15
TGTGCCAGCAGTGAAGAGGGGATAGCGGGAGGCGAGCAGTACTTC
CASSEEGIAGGEQYF
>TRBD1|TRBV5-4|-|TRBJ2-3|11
TGTGCCAGCAGCCCTGGACAGGGCAAGATTTTT
CASSPGQGKIF
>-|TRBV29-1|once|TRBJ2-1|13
TGCAGCGTTTTAGCGGCCTCCTACAATGAGCAGTTCTTC
CSVLAASYNEQFF
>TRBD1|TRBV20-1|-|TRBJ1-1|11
TGCAGCGGGGACAGGAACACTGAAGCTTTCTTT
CSGDRNTEAFF
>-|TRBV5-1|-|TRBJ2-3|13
TGCGCCAGCAGCTCGGGGTCCGTTGATACGCAGTATTTT
CASSSGSVDTQYF
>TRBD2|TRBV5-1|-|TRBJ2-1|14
TGCGCCAGCAGCTTGAGGGCGGGAGACAATGAGCAGTTCTTC
CASSLRAGDNEQFF
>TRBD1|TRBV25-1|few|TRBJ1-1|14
TGTGCCAGCAGTTCCGGAATGACAGGGTTTGAAGCTTTCTTT
CASSSGMTGFEAFF
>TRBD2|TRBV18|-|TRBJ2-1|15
TGTGCCAGCTCGCTTCGACTAGCGGGAGGGGATGAGCAGTTCTTC
CASSLRLAGGDEQFF
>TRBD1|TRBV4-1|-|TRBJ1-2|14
TGCGCCAGCAGCCCTTATACAGGGGGCGATGGCTACACCTTC
CASSPYTGGDGYTF
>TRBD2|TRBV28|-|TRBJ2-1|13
TGTGCCAGCGGGACTAGCGGTTACAATGAGCAGTTCTTC
CASGTSGYNEQFF
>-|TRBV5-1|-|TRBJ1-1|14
TGCGCCAGCAGCCCACACGATACTACGGGTGAAGCTTTCTTT
CASSPHDTTGEAFF
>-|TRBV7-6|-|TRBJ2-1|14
TGTGCCAGCAGCTTGGGAGCGCACGGCAATGAGCAGTTCTTC
CASSLGAHGNEQFF
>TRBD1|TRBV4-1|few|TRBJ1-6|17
TGCGCCAGCAGCCGACTACAGGGGAAAACCTATAATTCACCCCTCCACTTT
CASSRLQGKTYNSPLHF
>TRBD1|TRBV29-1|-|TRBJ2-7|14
TGCAGCGTTGTTCGGGACAGGGGTGATGTCGAGCAGTACTTC
CSVVRDRGDVEQYF
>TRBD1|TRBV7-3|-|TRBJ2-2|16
TGTGCCAGCAGCCTTCAGACAGGGGATAACACCGGGGAGCTGTTTTTT
CASSLQTGDNTGELFF
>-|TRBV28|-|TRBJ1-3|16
TGTGCCAGCAGTTTTTACCGGGGGTCTCAGGGAAACACCATATATTTT
CASSFYRGSQGNTIYF
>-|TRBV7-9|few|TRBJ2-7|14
TGTGCCAGCAGCCACCGGGACACCACCTACGAGCAGTACTTC
CASSHRDTTYEQYF
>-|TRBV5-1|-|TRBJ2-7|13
TGCGCCAGCAGCTTCATCGGGGGCTACGAGCAGTACTTC
CASSFIGGYEQYF
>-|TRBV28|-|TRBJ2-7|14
TGTGCCAGCAGAAAAATGGGGGGAGGAAACGAGCAGTACTTC
CASRKMGGGNEQYF
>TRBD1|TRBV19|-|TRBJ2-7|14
TGTGCCAGTAGTACGGTTCGACAGGGCCACGAGCAGTACTTC
CASSTVRQGHEQYF
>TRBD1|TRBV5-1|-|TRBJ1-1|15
TGCGCCAGCAGCTTGACACAGGGGGGGAGAACTGAAGCTTTCTTT
CASSLTQGGRTEAFF
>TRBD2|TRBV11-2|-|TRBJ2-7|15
TGTGCCAGCAGACCTACTAGCGGGAGTTCCTACGAGCAGTACTTC
CASRPTSGSSYEQYF
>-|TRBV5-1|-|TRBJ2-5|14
TGCGCCAGCAGCTTGGGAAGGGGTGAGGAGACCCAGTACTTC
CASSLGRGEETQYF
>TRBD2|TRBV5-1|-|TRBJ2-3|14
TGCGCCAGCAGCCTTGGACTAGCGTGGGATACGCAGTATTTT
CASSLGLAWDTQYF